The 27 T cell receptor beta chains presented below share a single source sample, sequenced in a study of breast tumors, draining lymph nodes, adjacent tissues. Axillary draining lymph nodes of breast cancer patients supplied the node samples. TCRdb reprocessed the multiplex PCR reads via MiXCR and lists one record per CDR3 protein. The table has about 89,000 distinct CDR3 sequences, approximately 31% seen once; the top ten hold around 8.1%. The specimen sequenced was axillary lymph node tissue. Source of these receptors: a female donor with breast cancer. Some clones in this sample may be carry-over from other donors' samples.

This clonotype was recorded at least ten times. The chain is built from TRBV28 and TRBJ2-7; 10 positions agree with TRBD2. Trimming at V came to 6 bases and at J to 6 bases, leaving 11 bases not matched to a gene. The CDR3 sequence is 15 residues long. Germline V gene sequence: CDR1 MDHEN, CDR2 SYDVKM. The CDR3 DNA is TGTGCCAGCAGATACGGACTAGCGGCAGCTGGCGAGCAGTACTTC. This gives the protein CASRYGLAAAGEQYF.

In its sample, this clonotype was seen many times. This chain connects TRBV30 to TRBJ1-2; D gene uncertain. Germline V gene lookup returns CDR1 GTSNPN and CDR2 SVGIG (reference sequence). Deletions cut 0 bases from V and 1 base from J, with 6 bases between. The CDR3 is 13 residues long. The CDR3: CAWSVDLNYGYTF. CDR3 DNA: TGTGCCTGGAGTGTGGACCTTAACTATGGCTACACCTTC.

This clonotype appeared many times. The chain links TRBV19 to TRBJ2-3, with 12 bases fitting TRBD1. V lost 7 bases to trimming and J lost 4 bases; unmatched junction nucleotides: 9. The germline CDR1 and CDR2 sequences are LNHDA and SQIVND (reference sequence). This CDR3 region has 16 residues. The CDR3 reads CASTPRGDRGPDTQYF. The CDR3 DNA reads TGTGCCAGTACCCCACGGGGGGACAGGGGGCCAGATACGCAGTATTTT.

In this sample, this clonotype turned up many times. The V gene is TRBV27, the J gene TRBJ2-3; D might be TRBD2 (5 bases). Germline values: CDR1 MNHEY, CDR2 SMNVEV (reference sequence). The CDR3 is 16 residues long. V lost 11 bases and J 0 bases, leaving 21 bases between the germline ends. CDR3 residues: CAGAHGGRKSTDTQYF. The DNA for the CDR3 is TGTGCCGGCGCTCATGGAGGCCGGAAAAGCACAGATACGCAGTATTTT.

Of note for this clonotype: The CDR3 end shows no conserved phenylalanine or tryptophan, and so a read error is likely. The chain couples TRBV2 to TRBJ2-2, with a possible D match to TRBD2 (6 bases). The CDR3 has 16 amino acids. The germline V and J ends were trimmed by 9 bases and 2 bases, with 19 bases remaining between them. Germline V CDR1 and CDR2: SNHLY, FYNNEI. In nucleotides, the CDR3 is TGTGCCAGTGACCTGCATGGCGGGGATAACACCGGGGAGCTGTTTCTC. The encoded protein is CASDLHGGDNTGELFL.

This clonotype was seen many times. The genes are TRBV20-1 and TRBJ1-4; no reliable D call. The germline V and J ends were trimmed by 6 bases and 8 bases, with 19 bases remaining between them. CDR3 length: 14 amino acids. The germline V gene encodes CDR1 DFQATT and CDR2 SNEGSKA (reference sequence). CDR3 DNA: TGCAGTGCACTAGAGCTCAAAAGTACGGAAAAACTGTTTTTT. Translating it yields CSALELKSTEKLFF.

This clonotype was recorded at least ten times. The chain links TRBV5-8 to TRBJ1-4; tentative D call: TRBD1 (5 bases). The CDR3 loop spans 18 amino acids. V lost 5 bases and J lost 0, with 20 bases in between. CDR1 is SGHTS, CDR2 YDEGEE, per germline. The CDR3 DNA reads TGTGCCAGCAGTCCAACGCGGCAGGGAATTTCAACTAATGAAAAACTGTTTTTT. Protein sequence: CASSPTRQGISTNEKLFF.

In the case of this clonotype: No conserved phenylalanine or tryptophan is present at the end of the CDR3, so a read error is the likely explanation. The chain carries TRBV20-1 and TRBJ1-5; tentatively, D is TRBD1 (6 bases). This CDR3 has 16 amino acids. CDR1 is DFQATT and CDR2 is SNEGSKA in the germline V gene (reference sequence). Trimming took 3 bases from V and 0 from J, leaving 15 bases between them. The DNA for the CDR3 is TGCAGTGCTAGGAGCAGGGGAGTTTATAGCAATCAGCCCCAGCATCTT. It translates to CSARSRGVYSNQPQHL.

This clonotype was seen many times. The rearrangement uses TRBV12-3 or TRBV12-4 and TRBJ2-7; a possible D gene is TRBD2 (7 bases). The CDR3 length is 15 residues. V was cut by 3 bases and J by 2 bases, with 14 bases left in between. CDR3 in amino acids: CASSFGGRSTYEQYF. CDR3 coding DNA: TGTGCCAGCAGTTTCGGGGGGCGGAGTACCTACGAGCAGTACTTC.

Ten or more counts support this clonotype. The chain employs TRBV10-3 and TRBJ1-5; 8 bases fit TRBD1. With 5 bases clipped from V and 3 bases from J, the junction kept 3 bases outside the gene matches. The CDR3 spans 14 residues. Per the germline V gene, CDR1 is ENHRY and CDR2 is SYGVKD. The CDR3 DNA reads TGTGCCATCAGTCCGGACAGGGTCAATCAGCCCCAGCATTTT. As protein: CAISPDRVNQPQHF.

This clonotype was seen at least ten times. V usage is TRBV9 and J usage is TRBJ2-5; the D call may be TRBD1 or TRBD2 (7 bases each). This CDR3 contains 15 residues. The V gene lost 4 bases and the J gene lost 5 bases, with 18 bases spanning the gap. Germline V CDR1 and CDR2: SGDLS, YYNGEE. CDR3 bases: TGTGCCAGCAGCTTCAGGGGGGAGGGCGAGGAGACCCAGTACTTC. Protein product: CASSFRGEGEETQYF.

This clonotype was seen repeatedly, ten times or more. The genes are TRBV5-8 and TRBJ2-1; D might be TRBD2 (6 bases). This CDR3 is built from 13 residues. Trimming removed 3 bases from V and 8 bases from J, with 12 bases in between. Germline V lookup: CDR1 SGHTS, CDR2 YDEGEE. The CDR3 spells CASSSGETDEQFF. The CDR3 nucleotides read TGTGCCAGCAGCTCGGGAGAGACAGATGAGCAGTTCTTC.

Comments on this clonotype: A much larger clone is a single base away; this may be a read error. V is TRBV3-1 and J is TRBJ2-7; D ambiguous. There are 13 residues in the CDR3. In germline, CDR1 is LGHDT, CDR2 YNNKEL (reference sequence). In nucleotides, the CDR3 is TGTGCCAGCAGCCAAGTCCCCGGATACGGGCAGTACTTC. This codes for CASSQVPGYGQYF.

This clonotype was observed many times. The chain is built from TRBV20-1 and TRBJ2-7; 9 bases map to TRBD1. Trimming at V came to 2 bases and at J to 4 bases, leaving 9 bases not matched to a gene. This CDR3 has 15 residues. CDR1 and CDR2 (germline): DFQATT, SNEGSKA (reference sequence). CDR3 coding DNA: TGCAGTGCTAGAAGACAGGGGGGAGATCGTTACGAGCAGTACTTC. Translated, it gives CSARRQGGDRYEQYF.

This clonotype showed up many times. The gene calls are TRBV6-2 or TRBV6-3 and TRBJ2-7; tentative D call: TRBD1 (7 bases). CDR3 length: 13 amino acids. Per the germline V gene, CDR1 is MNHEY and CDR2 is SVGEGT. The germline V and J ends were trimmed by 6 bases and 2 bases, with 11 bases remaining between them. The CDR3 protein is CASREGTAYEQYF. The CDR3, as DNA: TGTGCCAGCAGGGAGGGGACAGCCTACGAGCAGTACTTC.

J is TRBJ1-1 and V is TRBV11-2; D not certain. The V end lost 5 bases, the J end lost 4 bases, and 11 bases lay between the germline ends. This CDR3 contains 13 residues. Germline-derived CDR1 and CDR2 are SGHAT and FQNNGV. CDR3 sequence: CASSRVGSTEAFF. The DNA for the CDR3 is TGTGCCAGCAGCCGAGTAGGATCCACTGAAGCTTTCTTT.

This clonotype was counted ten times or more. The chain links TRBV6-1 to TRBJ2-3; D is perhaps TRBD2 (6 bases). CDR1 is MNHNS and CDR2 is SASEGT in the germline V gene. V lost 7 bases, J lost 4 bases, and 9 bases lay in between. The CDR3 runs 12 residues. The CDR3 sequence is CASTGSADTQYF. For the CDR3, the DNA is TGTGCCAGCACCGGGAGCGCAGATACGCAGTATTTT.

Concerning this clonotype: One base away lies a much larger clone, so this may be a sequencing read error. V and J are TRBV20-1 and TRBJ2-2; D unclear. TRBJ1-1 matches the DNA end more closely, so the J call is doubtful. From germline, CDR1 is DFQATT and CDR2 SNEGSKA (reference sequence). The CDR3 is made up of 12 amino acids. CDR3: CSARSPSTEAFF. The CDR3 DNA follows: TGCAGTGCTCGAAGCCCTAGCACTGAAGCTTTCTTT.

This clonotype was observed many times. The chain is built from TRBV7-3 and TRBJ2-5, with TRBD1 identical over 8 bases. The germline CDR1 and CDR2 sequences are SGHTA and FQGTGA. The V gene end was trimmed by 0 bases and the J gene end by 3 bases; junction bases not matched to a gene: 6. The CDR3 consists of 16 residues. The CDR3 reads CASSLTQGQGKETQYF. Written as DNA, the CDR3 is TGTGCCAGCAGCTTAACACAAGGACAGGGAAAAGAGACCCAGTACTTC.

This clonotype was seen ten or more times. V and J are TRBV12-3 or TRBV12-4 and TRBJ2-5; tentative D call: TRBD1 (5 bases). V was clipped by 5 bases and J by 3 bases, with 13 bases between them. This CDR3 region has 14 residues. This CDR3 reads CASSLTGVEETQYF. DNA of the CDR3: TGTGCCAGCAGTCTCACAGGCGTCGAAGAGACCCAGTACTTC.

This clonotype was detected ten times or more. CDR3 nucleotide sequence: TGTGCCAGCAGTGAACGGGGAGGGAGGGCCCCTTACGAGCAGTACTTC. Translation: CASSERGGRAPYEQYF. This chain joins TRBV6-1 and TRBJ2-7, with 7 bases matching TRBD2. The germline V gene encodes CDR1 MNHNS and CDR2 SASEGT. The CDR3 is 16 residues long. V lost 2 bases and J lost 4; bases outside the gene matches: 11.

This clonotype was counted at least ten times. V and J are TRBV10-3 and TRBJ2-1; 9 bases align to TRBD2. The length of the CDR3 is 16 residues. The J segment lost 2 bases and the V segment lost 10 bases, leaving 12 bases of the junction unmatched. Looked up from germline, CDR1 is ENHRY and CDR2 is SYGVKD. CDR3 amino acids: CASGSGREGTYNEQFF. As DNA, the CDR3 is TGTGCCAGCGGTAGCGGGAGAGAAGGAACCTACAATGAGCAGTTCTTC.

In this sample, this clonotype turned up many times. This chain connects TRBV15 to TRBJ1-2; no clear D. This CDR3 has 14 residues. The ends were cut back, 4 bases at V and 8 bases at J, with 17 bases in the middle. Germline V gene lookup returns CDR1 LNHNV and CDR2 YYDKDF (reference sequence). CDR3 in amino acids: CATSTGFQLEGYTF. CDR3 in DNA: TGTGCCACCAGCACGGGTTTCCAACTAGAAGGCTACACCTTC.

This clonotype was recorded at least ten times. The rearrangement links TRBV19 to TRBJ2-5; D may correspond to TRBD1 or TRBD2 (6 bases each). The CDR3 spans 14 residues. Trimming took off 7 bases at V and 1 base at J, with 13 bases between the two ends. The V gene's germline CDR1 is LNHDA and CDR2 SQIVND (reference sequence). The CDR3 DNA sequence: TGTGCCAGTACCCCCCCGGGGGCCCAAGAGACCCAGTACTTC. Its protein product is CASTPPGAQETQYF.

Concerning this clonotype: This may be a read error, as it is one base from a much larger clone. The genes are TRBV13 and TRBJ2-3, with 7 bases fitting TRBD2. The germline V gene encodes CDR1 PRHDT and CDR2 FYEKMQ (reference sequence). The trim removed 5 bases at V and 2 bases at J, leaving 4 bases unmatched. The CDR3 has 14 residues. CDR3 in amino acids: CASSVSGNTDTQYF. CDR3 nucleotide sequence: TGTGCCAGCAGCGTCAGCGGGAACACAGATACGCAGTATTTT.

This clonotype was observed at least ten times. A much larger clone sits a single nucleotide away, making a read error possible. This CDR3 reads CASSPSLSGNYGYPF. The CDR3 bases are TGTGCCAGCAGCCCTTCACTTTCAGGGAACTATGGCTACCCCTTC. The chain is built from TRBV7-9 and TRBJ1-2, with D perhaps matching TRBD1 (5 bases). The CDR3 contains 15 residues. The V gene's germline CDR1 is SEHNR and CDR2 FQNEAQ (reference sequence).

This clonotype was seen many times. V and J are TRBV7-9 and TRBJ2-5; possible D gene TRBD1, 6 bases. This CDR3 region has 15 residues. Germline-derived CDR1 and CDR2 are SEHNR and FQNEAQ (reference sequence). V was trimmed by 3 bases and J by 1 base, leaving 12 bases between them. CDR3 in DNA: TGTGCCAGCAGCTTTCAAGGACAGAGCCAAGAGACCCAGTACTTC. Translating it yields CASSFQGQSQETQYF.